This T cell receptor beta chain was captured in a study of shared clonotypes between healthy human individuals. Findings of the study overall: Although depth was large, rarefaction showed that sequencing of the sorted subsets was incomplete.

This CDR3 has 15 amino acids. After removal of 2 bases from V and 1 base from J, the junction contained 5 bases not matched to a gene. CDR1 and CDR2 from the germline V gene are SGHDN and FVKESK. TCRdb's copy holds only in-frame clones and misses some; the assay was immunoSEQ multiplex PCR. The table has about 1.5 million clones, nearly 99% seen once. The split of CD4+ cells yielded CD45RA+ naive and CD45RA-negative memory subsets. Turning to this clone: What it binds is not known.

The sample was naive CD4+ T cells sorted from blood. Subset denoted: CD45RA+ positively selected. This sequence originates from a man younger than 40 in good health. The genes are TRBV14 and TRBJ2-7, with 7 bases lining up with TRBD1. CDR3 in amino acids: CASSQTGAPSYEQYF. The DNA for the CDR3 is TGTGCCAGCAGCCAAACAGGGGCACCTTCCTACGAGCAGTACTTC.